The clone carrying this T cell receptor (beta chain) was seen once. V was pared by 4 bases and J by 11 bases, with 8 bases between. Germline V gene sequence: CDR1 DFQATT, CDR2 SNEGSKA (reference sequence). The CDR3 has 9 residues. The data were obtained in a study of cytomegalovirus exposure and HLA in healthy donors. In the PCR, 60 Vbeta and 13 Jbeta primers were used. Measured with immunoSEQ multiplex PCR; TCRdb has only the in-frame clones, and not every one. The data show about 130,000 clones, under 90% seen once. The genes are TRBV20-1 and TRBJ1-1; D uncertain. The specimen sequenced was PBMCs. The clonotype originates from a man younger than 30 in good health and CMV-seronegative. This CDR3 reads CSATGPAFF. Here the CDR3 DNA reads TGCAGTGCTACTGGGCCGGCTTTCTTT.